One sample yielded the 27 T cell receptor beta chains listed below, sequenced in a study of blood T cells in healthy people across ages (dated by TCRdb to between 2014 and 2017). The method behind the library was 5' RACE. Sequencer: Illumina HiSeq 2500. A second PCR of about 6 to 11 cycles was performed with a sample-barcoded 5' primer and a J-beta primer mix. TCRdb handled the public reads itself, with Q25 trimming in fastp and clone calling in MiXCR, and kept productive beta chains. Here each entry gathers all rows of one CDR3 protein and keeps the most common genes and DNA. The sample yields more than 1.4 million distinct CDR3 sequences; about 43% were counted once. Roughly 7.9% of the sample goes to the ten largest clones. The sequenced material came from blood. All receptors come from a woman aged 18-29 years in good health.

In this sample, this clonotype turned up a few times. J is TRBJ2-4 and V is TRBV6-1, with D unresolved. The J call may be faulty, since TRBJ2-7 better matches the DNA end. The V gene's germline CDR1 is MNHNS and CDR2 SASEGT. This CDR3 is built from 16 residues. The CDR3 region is CASTPGARLPTYEQYF. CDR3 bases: TGTGCCAGCACCCCAGGCGCGCGACTTCCCACCTACGAGCAGTACTTC.

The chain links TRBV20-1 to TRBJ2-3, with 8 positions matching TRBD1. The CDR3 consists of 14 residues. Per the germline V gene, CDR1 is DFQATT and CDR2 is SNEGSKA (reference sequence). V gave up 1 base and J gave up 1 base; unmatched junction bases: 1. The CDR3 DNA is TGCAGTGCTAGAGTGACAGGGGGCACAGATACGCAGTATTTT. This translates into CSARVTGGTDTQYF.

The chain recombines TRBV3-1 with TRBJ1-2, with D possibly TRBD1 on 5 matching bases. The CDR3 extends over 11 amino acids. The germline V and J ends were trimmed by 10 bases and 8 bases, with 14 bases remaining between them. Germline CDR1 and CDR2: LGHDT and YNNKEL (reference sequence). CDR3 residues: CATGSGGGYTF. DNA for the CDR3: TGTGCCACCGGCAGCGGGGGGGGCTACACCTTC.

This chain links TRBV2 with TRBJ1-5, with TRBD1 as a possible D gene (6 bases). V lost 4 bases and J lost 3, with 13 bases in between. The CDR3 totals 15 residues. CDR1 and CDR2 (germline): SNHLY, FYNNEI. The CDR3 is CASSGPTGYNQPQHF. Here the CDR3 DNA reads TGTGCCAGCAGTGGACCGACAGGCTACAATCAGCCCCAGCATTTT. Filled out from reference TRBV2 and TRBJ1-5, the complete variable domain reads EPEVTQTPSHQVTQMGQEVILRCVPISNHLYFYWYRQILGQKVEFLVSFYNNEISEKSEIFDDQFSVERPDGSNFTLKIRSTKLEDSAMYFCASSGPTGYNQPQHFGDGTRLSIL.

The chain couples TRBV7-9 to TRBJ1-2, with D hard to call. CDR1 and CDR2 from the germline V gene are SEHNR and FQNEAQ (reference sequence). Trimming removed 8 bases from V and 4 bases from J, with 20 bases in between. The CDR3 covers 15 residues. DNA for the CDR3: TGTGCCAGCTACCAGTCCGGTTCGGGAACCTATGGCTACACCTTC. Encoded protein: CASYQSGSGTYGYTF.

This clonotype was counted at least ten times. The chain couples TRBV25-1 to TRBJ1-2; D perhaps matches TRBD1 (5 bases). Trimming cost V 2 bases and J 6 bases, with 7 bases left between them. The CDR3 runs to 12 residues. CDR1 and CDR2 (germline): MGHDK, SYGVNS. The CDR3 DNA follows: TGTGCCAGCAGTGAACAGGGCCATGGCTACACCTTC. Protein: CASSEQGHGYTF.

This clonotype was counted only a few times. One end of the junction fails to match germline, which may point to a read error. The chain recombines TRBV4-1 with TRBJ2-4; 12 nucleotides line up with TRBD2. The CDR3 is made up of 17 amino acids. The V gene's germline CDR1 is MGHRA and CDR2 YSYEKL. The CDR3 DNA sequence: TGCGCCAGCAGCCAAGACGCTAGCGGGGGGGCCAAGAACATTCAGTACTTC. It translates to CASSQDASGGAKNIQYF.

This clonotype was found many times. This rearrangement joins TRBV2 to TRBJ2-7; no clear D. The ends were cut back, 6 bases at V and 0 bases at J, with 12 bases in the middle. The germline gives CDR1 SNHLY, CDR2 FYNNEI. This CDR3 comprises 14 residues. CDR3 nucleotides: TGTGCCAGCAGGGAGCAGGAGAGCTCCTACGAGCAGTACTTC. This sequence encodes CASREQESSYEQYF.

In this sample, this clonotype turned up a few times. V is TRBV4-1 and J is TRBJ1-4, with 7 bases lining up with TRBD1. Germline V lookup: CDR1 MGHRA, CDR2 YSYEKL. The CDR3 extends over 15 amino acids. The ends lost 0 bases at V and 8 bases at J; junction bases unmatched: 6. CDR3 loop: CASSQDLEQGEKLFF. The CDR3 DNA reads TGCGCCAGCAGCCAAGATCTAGAACAGGGGGAAAAACTGTTTTTT.

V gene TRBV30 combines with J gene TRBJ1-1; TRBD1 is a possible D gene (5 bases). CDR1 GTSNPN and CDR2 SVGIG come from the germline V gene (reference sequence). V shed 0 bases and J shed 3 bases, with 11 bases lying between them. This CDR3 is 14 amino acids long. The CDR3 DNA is TGTGCCTGGAGTGTACGAGGAGGGGACACTGAAGCTTTCTTT. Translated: CAWSVRGGDTEAFF.

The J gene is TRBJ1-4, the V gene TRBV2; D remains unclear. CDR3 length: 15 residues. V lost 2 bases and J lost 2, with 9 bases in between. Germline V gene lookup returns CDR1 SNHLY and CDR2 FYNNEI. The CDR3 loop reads CASSEIGETNEKLFF. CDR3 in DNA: TGTGCCAGCAGTGAAATCGGGGAGACTAATGAAAAACTGTTTTTT.

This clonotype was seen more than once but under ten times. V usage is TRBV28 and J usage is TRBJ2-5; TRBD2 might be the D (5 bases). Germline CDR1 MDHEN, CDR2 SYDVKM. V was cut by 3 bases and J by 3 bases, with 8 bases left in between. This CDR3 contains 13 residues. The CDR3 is CASSFSGKETQYF. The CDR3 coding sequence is TGTGCCAGCAGTTTTTCGGGGAAAGAGACCCAGTACTTC.

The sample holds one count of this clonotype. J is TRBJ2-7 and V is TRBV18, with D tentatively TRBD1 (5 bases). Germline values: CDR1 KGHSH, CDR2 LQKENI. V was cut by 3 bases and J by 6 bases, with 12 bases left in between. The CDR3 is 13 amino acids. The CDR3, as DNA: TGTGCCAGCTCACCGTCGACAGCCTCCGAGCAGTACTTC. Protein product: CASSPSTASEQYF.

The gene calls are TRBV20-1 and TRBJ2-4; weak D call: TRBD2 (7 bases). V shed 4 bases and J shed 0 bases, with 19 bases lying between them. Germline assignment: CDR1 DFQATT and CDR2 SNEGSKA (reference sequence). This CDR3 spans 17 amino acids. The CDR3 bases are TGCAGTGCTACCACAAGGGGGGGGCCCCTAGCCAAAAACATTCAGTACTTC. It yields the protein CSATTRGGPLAKNIQYF.

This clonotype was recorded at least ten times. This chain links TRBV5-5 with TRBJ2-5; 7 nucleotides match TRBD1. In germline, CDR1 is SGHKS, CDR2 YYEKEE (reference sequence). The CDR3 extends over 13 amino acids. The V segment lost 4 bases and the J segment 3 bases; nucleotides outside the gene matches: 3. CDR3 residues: CASSLTGEETQYF. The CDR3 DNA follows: TGTGCCAGCAGCCTCACAGGGGAAGAGACCCAGTACTTC.

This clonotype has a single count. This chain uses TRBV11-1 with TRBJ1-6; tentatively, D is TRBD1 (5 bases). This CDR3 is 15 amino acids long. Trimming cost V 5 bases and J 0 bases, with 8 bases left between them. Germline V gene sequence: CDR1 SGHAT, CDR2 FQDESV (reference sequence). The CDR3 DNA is TGTGCCAGCAGCGGGGCGAGCTCCTATAATTCACCCCTCCACTTT. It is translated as CASSGASSYNSPLHF.

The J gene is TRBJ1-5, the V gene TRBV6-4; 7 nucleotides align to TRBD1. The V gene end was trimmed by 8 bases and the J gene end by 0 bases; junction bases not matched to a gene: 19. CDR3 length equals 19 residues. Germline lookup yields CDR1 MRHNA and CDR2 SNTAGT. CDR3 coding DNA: TGTGCCAGCTCTTGGGGCCGGGACAGCAAAGAATATAGCAATCAGCCCCAGCATTTT. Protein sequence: CASSWGRDSKEYSNQPQHF.

The CDR3 bases are TGTGCCATCAGTGCGTCGGACAGAACCTCCTATGGCTACACCTTC. Translated, it gives CAISASDRTSYGYTF. The rearrangement uses TRBV10-3 and TRBJ1-2; D perhaps matches TRBD1 (6 bases). The CDR3 spans 15 residues. CDR1 is ENHRY and CDR2 is SYGVKD in the germline V gene. Trimming took off 4 bases at V and 4 bases at J, with 16 bases between the two ends.

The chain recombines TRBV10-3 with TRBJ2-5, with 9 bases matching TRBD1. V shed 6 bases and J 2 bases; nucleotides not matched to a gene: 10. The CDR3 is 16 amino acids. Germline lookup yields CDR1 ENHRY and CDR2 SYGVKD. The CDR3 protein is CAIRRGQGLYQETQYF. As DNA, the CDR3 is TGTGCCATCAGACGCGGACAGGGGCTTTATCAAGAGACCCAGTACTTC.

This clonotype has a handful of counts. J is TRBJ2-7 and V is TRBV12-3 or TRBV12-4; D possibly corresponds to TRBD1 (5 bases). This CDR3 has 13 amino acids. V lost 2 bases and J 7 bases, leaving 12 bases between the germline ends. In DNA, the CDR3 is TGTGCCAGCAGTTTATTTAGGGGCGATGAGCAGTACTTC. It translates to CASSLFRGDEQYF.

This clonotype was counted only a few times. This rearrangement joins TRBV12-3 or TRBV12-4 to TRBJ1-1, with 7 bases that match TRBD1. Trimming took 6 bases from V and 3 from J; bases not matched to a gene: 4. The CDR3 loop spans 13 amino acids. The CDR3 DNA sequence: TGTGCCAGCAGACAGGGACAGTACACTGAAGCTTTCTTT. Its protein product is CASRQGQYTEAFF.

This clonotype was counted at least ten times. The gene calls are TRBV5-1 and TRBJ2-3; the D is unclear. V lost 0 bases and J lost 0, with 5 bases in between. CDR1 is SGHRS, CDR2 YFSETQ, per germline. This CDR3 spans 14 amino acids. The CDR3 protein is CASSLETSTDTQYF. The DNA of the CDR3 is TGCGCCAGCAGCTTGGAGACAAGCACAGATACGCAGTATTTT.

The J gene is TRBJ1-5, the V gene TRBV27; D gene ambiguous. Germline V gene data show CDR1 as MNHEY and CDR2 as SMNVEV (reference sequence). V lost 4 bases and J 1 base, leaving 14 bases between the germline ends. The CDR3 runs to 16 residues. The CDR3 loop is CASSSTGVVSNQPQHF. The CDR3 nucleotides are TGTGCCAGCAGTTCAACCGGGGTGGTGAGCAATCAGCCCCAGCATTTT.

CDR3 nucleotide sequence: TGCGCCAGGCCGGAGTCGTCATTCGTCTGCTACGAGCAGTACTTC. It translates to CARPESSFVCYEQYF. The rearrangement joins TRBV5-1 to TRBJ2-7; D unresolved. The CDR3 is 15 amino acids. CDR1 SGHRS and CDR2 YFSETQ come from the germline V gene. The ends were cut back, 8 bases at V and 3 bases at J, with 21 bases in the middle.

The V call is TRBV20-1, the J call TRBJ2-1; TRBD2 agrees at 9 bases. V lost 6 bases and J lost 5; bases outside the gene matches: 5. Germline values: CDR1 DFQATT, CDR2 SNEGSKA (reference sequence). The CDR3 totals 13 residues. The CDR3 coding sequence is TGCAGTGCGCGGACTAGCGTTCACAATGAGCAGTTCTTC. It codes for CSARTSVHNEQFF.

CDR3 loop: CAISGVGSGETQYF. CDR3 bases: TGTGCCATCAGTGGAGTGGGATCCGGAGAGACCCAGTACTTC. V usage is TRBV10-3 and J usage is TRBJ2-5, with D unclear. The germline V gene encodes CDR1 ENHRY and CDR2 SYGVKD. Trimming took off 4 bases at V and 4 bases at J, with 13 bases between the two ends. This CDR3 has 14 amino acids.

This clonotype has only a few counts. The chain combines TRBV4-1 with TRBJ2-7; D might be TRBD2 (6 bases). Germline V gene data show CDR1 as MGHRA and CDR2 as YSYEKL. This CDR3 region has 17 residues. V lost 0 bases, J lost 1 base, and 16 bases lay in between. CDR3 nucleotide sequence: TGCGCCAGCAGCCAAGAGGGAGGCAGCACACCATCCTACGAGCAGTACTTC. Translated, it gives CASSQEGGSTPSYEQYF.